The clone carrying this T cell receptor (beta chain) was picked up a small number of times. The entry originates in a study of T cell responses to AZD1222 COVID-19 vaccine. Produced via immunoSEQ multiplex PCR; TCRdb's table is partial and in-frame only. Of 130,000 to 150,000 clones listed, over 85% are singletons. Germline V CDR1 and CDR2: GTSNPN, SVGIG (reference sequence). The CDR3 has 11 amino acids. V dropped 0 bases and J dropped 5 bases, with 4 bases sitting between them. The chain couples TRBV30 to TRBJ1-2; D ambiguous. The material was peripheral blood, obtained on day 0 of AZD1222 vaccination. The sequence derives from an adult in good health. CDR3 amino acids: CAWSVLYGYTF. CDR3 bases: TGTGCCTGGAGTGTACTGTATGGCTACACCTTC.